Following are 31 T cell receptor beta chains from one sample sequenced in a study of T cell repertoires in cytomegalovirus infection. TCRdb reanalysed the reads using MiXCR and keeps one entry per CDR3 protein. The sample shows nearly 650,000 distinct CDR3 sequences, more than 20% of them seen only once. Sequencing was performed on CD8+ T cells from PBMCs. All receptors come from a human donor in good health (CMV status not recorded). Some clones in this sample may be carry-over from other donors' samples.

Comments on this clonotype: A read error may be the cause here, since a much bigger clone is one base away. The chain recombines TRBV7-6 with TRBJ2-5; D possibly corresponds to TRBD2 (7 bases). This CDR3 spans 15 amino acids. Looked up from germline, CDR1 is SGHVS and CDR2 is FNYEAQ. CDR3 sequence reads: CVSSWGGGDQETQYF. For the CDR3, the DNA is TGTGTCAGCAGCTGGGGGGGCGGGGATCAAGAGACCCAGTACTTC.

This chain joins TRBV28 and TRBJ2-5, with 8 bases identical to TRBD1. The germline CDR1 and CDR2 sequences are MDHEN and SYDVKM. J gave up 4 bases and V 3 bases, and 7 bases lay outside the gene matches. The CDR3 consists of 15 residues. CDR3 in amino acids: CASSLLRDRIETQYF. In DNA form, the CDR3 reads TGTGCCAGCAGTTTGTTAAGGGACAGGATAGAGACCCAGTACTTC.

This clonotype was observed many times. The gene calls are TRBV7-2 and TRBJ2-1, with 7 positions matching TRBD2. The CDR3 runs to 16 residues. In germline, CDR1 is SGHTA, CDR2 FQGNSA. Trimming at V came to 3 bases and at J to 0 bases, leaving 5 bases not matched to a gene. The CDR3, as DNA: TGTGCCAGCAGCTTTAGCGGGCAGAGCTCCTACAATGAGCAGTTCTTC. It codes for CASSFSGQSSYNEQFF.

This clonotype was observed once. The V gene is TRBV29-1, the J gene TRBJ1-2; unclear D gene. V was shortened by 6 bases and J by 8 bases, with 16 bases between the two germline ends. CDR1 is SQVTM and CDR2 is ANQGSEA in the germline V gene. The CDR3 length is 12 residues. The CDR3 coding sequence is TGCAGCGTGTGGGAGGCCCCGGGGGGCTACACCTTC. As protein: CSVWEAPGGYTF.

This clonotype was counted at least ten times. V and J are TRBV28 and TRBJ2-7; weak D call: TRBD2 (6 bases). Germline V gene lookup returns CDR1 MDHEN and CDR2 SYDVKM. Deletions cut 3 bases from V and 0 bases from J, with 18 bases between. The CDR3 spans 17 residues. CDR3 nucleotides: TGTGCCAGCAGTTTTGCGTTGGGGGGATCCAACTCCTACGAGCAGTACGTC. Encoded protein: CASSFALGGSNSYEQYV.

This clonotype was seen many times. This CDR3 reads CASSLPRAAPNTGELFF. The CDR3 nucleotides are TGTGCCAGCAGCTTGCCCAGAGCGGCACCGAACACCGGGGAGCTGTTTTTT. The chain has TRBV7-9 and TRBJ2-2; a possible D gene is TRBD2 (5 bases). The CDR3 loop spans 17 amino acids. Germline-derived CDR1 and CDR2 are SEHNR and FQNEAQ (reference sequence). V was trimmed by 3 bases and J by 0 bases, leaving 14 bases between them.

This clonotype has a count of ten or more. The chain combines TRBV7-2 with TRBJ2-1; D is uncertain. The V and J ends lost 5 bases and 0 bases respectively, with 14 bases between them. The length of the CDR3 is 16 residues. CDR1 SGHTA and CDR2 FQGNSA come from the germline V gene. CDR3 loop: CASSTATFVSYNEQFF. Written as DNA, the CDR3 is TGTGCCAGCAGCACAGCGACGTTTGTCTCCTACAATGAGCAGTTCTTC. The full variable domain, its missing parts supplied by reference TRBV7-2 and TRBJ2-1, is GAGVSQSPSNKVTEKGKDVELRCDPISGHTALYWYRQSLGQGLEFLIYFQGNSAPDKSGLPSDRFSAERTGGSVSTLTIQRTQQEDSAVYLCASSTATFVSYNEQFFGPGTRLTVL.

The sample holds many counts of this clonotype. The V gene is TRBV7-9, the J gene TRBJ2-7; TRBD1 or TRBD2 may be the D gene (7 bases each). The CDR3 runs 13 residues. With 5 bases removed from V and 6 bases from J, the gap between germline ends came to 14 bases. The germline V gene has CDR1 SEHNR and CDR2 FQNEAQ (reference sequence). The CDR3 reads CASSTQGGPEQYF. The DNA of the CDR3 is TGTGCCAGCAGCACCCAGGGGGGGCCCGAGCAGTACTTC.

The chain carries TRBV7-4 and TRBJ2-6; D not resolved. Germline-derived CDR1 and CDR2 are SGHVT and SQSDAQ. There are 16 residues in the CDR3. Trimming cost V 3 bases and J 3 bases, with 12 bases left between them. For the CDR3, the DNA is TGTGCCAGCAGCTTGGCTCGGGTCGGTGGGGCCAACGTCCTGACTTTC. Its translation is CASSLARVGGANVLTF.

This clonotype showed up many times. The chain couples TRBV7-6 to TRBJ1-3, with D tentatively TRBD1 (5 bases). This CDR3 spans 15 amino acids. V was cut by 0 bases and J by 3 bases, with 9 bases left in between. The germline gives CDR1 SGHVS, CDR2 FNYEAQ. CDR3 amino acids: CASSLAGGVGNTIYF. CDR3 in DNA: TGTGCCAGCAGCTTAGCCGGGGGAGTTGGAAACACCATATATTTT. Combining the CDR3 with reference TRBV7-6 and TRBJ1-3 gives the whole variable domain GAGVSQSPRYKVTKRGQDVALRCDPISGHVSLYWYRQALGQGPEFLTYFNYEAQQDKSGLPNDRFSAERPEGSISTLTIQRTEQRDSAMYRCASSLAGGVGNTIYFGEGSWLTVV.

The V gene is TRBV4-1, the J gene TRBJ2-2; TRBD1 is a possible D gene (6 bases). Germline-derived CDR1 and CDR2 are MGHRA and YSYEKL. The CDR3 consists of 14 residues. The V end was cut by 2 bases, the J end by 4 bases, with 8 bases between. The CDR3 bases are TGCGCCAGCAGCCAAAACAGGGTCACCGGGGAGCTGTTTTTT. As protein: CASSQNRVTGELFF.

The J gene is TRBJ2-5, the V gene TRBV2; D gene uncertain. Trimming cost V 3 bases and J 5 bases, with 7 bases left between them. Germline V gene sequence: CDR1 SNHLY, CDR2 FYNNEI. The CDR3 extends over 12 amino acids. CDR3 in amino acids: CASSDFHETQYF. CDR3 DNA sequence: TGTGCCAGCAGTGATTTTCACGAGACCCAGTACTTC.

The V gene is TRBV12-5, the J gene TRBJ2-7, with D maybe TRBD1 (5 bases). The CDR3 is 14 amino acids. Trimming cost V 6 bases and J 2 bases, with 14 bases left between them. Germline CDR1 and CDR2: LGHNT and FRNRAP. Written as DNA, the CDR3 is TGTGCTAGTGGCCTGACAGCGTCAACCTACGAGCAGTACTTC. Amino acid sequence: CASGLTASTYEQYF.

This chain connects TRBV29-1 to TRBJ1-2; D call uncertain. The CDR3 covers 13 residues. Germline values: CDR1 SQVTM, CDR2 ANQGSEA. Trimming shortened V by 6 bases and J by 1 base, and 12 bases separated the two germline ends. The CDR3 reads CSVRTPINYGYTF. The CDR3 DNA reads as TGCAGCGTCCGGACCCCAATTAACTATGGCTACACCTTC.

This clonotype was seen a single time. Mismatch with germline at one junction end may stem from a read error. This chain uses TRBV29-1 with TRBJ1-1; the match to TRBD1 covers 7 bases. CDR1 is SQVTM and CDR2 is ANQGSEA in the germline V gene. The CDR3 spans 13 residues. CDR3 sequence: CSVSGYRGAEASF. Here the CDR3 DNA reads TGCAGCGTATCAGGGTACAGGGGCGCTGAAGCTTCCTTT.

The chain carries TRBV12-5 and TRBJ1-1, with D possibly matching TRBD1 (5 bases). Germline assignment: CDR1 LGHNT and CDR2 FRNRAP. Deletions cut 4 bases from V and 0 bases from J, with 9 bases between. This CDR3 is built from 14 residues. CDR3 amino acids: CASGSGRMNTEAFF. The CDR3 region has the DNA TGTGCTAGTGGTTCGGGACGGATGAACACTGAAGCTTTCTTT.

In regard to this clonotype: A clone one base away is much larger, so this may be a read error. The chain has TRBV7-6 and TRBJ2-5; maybe TRBD2 (5 bases). V lost 3 bases and J lost 0, with 8 bases in between. Germline V gives CDR1 SGHVS, CDR2 FNYEAQ. The CDR3 spans 14 residues. CDR3 sequence: CASSFRGYQETQYF. The CDR3 DNA sequence: TGTGCCAGCAGCTTCAGAGGGTACCAAGAGACCCAGTACTTC.

A few counts support this clonotype. The CDR3 sequence: CASSHRDRIHEQFF. CDR3 DNA: TGTGCCAGCAGTCACCGGGACAGGATACATGAGCAGTTCTTC. This chain joins TRBV7-9 and TRBJ2-1; 8 positions match TRBD1. The CDR3 consists of 14 residues. Trimming at V came to 6 bases and at J to 8 bases, leaving 9 bases not matched to a gene. Germline assignment: CDR1 SEHNR and CDR2 FQNEAQ (reference sequence).

In regard to this clonotype: A read error may be the cause here, since a much bigger clone is one base away. CDR3 region: CTSSLAPTTGGAYGYTF. The CDR3 nucleotides read TGTACCAGCAGCTTAGCCCCAACGACAGGGGGTGCCTATGGCTACACCTTC. This chain uses TRBV11-2 with TRBJ1-2; 9 nucleotides align to TRBD1. The CDR3 length is 17 residues. The germline CDR1 and CDR2 sequences are SGHAT and FQNNGV.

In this sample, this clonotype turned up many times. J is TRBJ2-1 and V is TRBV12-3 or TRBV12-4; D could derive from TRBD1 or TRBD2 (5 bases each). V shed 5 bases and J shed 5 bases, with 10 bases lying between them. CDR3 length: 13 amino acids. The CDR3, as DNA: TGTGCCAGCAGTATCGGGACCCACAATGAGCAGTTCTTC. Residues: CASSIGTHNEQFF.

This clonotype occurred a few times. V and J are TRBV4-2 and TRBJ2-3, with D possibly being TRBD2 (6 bases). The V gene's germline CDR1 is LGHNA and CDR2 YNFKEQ. The V end was cut by 1 base, the J end by 7 bases, with 15 bases between. This CDR3 has 15 amino acids. This CDR3 is CASSQGNRGANTQYF. The CDR3 nucleotides read TGTGCCAGCAGCCAAGGAAATCGCGGGGCAAATACGCAGTATTTT.

This clonotype has just a few counts. The gene calls are TRBV5-1 and TRBJ2-7; D gene unclear. Germline CDR1 SGHRS, CDR2 YFSETQ. The CDR3 extends over 14 amino acids. Trimming took 2 bases from V and 0 from J, leaving 9 bases between them. The CDR3 region is CASSFAPSSYEQYF. The CDR3 nucleotides read TGCGCCAGCAGCTTCGCTCCAAGCTCCTACGAGCAGTACTTC.

This clonotype occurred a few times. The gene calls are TRBV5-4 and TRBJ2-5, with D possibly being TRBD1 (6 bases). The CDR3 sequence is 16 residues long. The V gene's germline CDR1 is SGHNT and CDR2 YYREEE (reference sequence). Trimming took 4 bases from V and 1 from J, leaving 17 bases between them. CDR3 protein: CASSHEPLDSQETQYF. CDR3 in DNA: TGTGCCAGCAGCCACGAGCCTTTGGACAGCCAAGAGACCCAGTACTTC.

The CDR3 sequence: CASSSSWGGFYGYTF. CDR3 bases: TGTGCCAGCAGCTCTTCCTGGGGGGGATTCTATGGCTACACCTTC. The chain couples TRBV12-3 or TRBV12-4 to TRBJ1-2, with D possibly being TRBD1 (5 bases). This CDR3 comprises 15 residues. V was cut by 6 bases and J by 4 bases, with 18 bases left in between.

The table lists this clonotype with a few counts. The chain links TRBV5-1 to TRBJ2-2; the D is unclear. The germline V and J ends were trimmed by 0 bases and 3 bases, with 6 bases remaining between them. This CDR3 spans 14 amino acids. The germline V gene encodes CDR1 SGHRS and CDR2 YFSETQ. The CDR3 DNA reads as TGCGCCAGCAGCTTGGTAGATTACACCGGGGAGCTGTTTTTT. Its translation: CASSLVDYTGELFF. Based on the CDR3 plus reference TRBV5-1 and TRBJ2-2, the full variable domain is KAGVTQTPRYLIKTRGQQVTLSCSPISGHRSVSWYQQTPGQGLQFLFEYFSETQRNKGNFPGRFSGRQFSNSRSEMNVSTLELGDSALYLCASSLVDYTGELFFGEGSRLTVL.

The gene calls are TRBV12-5 and TRBJ1-1; D not certain. Trimming stripped 10 bases from V and 4 bases from J, with 13 bases between. CDR1 and CDR2 (germline): LGHNT, FRNRAP. The CDR3 has 12 amino acids. The CDR3 bases are TGTGCTATCCCTGGCCGAGGCACTGAAGCTTTCTTT. Amino acids: CAIPGRGTEAFF.

In this sample, this clonotype turned up a few times. The chain joins TRBV28 to TRBJ2-5; 9 positions match TRBD1. This CDR3 has 17 amino acids. Germline trimming cut 6 bases from V and 0 bases from J; bases unmatched to any gene: 11. Per germline, CDR1 MDHEN and CDR2 SYDVKM. CDR3 in DNA: TGTGCCAGCAGACGTCTCCGGGACAGGGTGTACCAAGAGACCCAGTACTTC. This translates into CASRRLRDRVYQETQYF.

Only a few counts were recorded for this clonotype. J is TRBJ1-4 and V is TRBV6-7; D not resolved. TRBV6-7 qualifies as an ORF whose function is uncertain. V was shortened by 0 bases and J by 10 bases, with 15 bases between the two germline ends. The CDR3 covers 15 residues. The CDR3 DNA follows: TGTGCCAGCAGTTACTCGAACCATTCTGGCGGAAAACTGTTTTTT. Its protein is CASSYSNHSGGKLFF.

V and J are TRBV28 and TRBJ2-7; 7 nucleotides align to TRBD1. The V gene end was trimmed by 5 bases and the J gene end by 2 bases; junction bases not matched to a gene: 6. This CDR3 is 14 amino acids long. Per the germline V gene, CDR1 is MDHEN and CDR2 is SYDVKM. Written as DNA, the CDR3 is TGTGCCAGCAGTCCGACAGGGAATACCTACGAGCAGTACGTC. It translates to CASSPTGNTYEQYV.

This clonotype was seen a few times. CDR3 DNA sequence: TGCAGCGTTGACGAGGAGACCGGGGAGCTGTTTTTT. Translating gives CSVDEETGELFF. The chain carries TRBV29-1 and TRBJ2-2; D gene uncertain. V shed 3 bases and J shed 5 bases, with 7 bases lying between them. The CDR3 loop spans 12 amino acids. The V gene's germline CDR1 is SQVTM and CDR2 ANQGSEA.

This chain uses TRBV20-1 with TRBJ1-1; unclear D gene. V lost 6 bases to trimming and J lost 1 base, with 9 bases between them. Per the germline V gene, CDR1 is DFQATT and CDR2 is SNEGSKA (reference sequence). CDR3 length equals 12 residues. The CDR3 bases are TGCAGTGCACGAGACAAGAACACTGAAGCTTTCTTT. Protein: CSARDKNTEAFF.